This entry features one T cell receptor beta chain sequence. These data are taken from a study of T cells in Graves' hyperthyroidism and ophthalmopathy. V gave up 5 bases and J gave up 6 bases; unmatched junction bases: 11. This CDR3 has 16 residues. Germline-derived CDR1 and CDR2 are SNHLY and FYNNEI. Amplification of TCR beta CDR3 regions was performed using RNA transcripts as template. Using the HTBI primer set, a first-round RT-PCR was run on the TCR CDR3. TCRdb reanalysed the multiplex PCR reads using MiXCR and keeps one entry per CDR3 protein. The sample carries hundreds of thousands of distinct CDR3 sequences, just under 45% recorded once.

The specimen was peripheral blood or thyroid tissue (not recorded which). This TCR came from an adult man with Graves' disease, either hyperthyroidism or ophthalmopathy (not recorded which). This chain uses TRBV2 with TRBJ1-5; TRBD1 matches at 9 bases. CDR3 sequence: CASSYGGTGRAQPQHF. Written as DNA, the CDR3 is TGTGCCAGCAGTTATGGAGGGACAGGGAGGGCTCAGCCCCAGCATTTT.